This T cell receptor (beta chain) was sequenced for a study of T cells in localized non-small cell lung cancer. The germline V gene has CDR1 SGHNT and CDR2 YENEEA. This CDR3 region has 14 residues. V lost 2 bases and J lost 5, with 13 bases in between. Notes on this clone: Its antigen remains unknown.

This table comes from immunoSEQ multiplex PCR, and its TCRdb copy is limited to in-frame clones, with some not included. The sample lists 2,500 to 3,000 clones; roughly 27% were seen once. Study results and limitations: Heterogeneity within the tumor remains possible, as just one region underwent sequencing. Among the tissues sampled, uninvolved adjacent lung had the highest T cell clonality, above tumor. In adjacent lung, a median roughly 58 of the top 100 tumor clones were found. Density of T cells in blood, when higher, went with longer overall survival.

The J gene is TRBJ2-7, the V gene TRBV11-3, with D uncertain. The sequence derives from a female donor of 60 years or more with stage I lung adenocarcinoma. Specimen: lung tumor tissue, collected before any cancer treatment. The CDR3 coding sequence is TGTGCCAGCAGCTTACTTTCCCCGGCGAACGAGCAGTACTTC. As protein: CASSLLSPANEQYF. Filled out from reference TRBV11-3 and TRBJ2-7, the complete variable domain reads EAGVVQSPRYKIIEKKQPVAFWCNPISGHNTLYWYLQNLGQGPELLIRYENEEAVDDSQLPKDRFSAERLKGVDSTLKIQPAELGDSAVYLCASSLLSPANEQYFGPGTRLTVT.